The 29 T cell receptor beta chains listed next were all sequenced from one sample in a study of tumor-infiltrating lymphocytes in oesophageal squamous cell carcinoma. TCRdb re-analysed the PCR reads in MiXCR, keeping a single row per CDR3 protein. The sample consists of about 17,000 distinct CDR3 sequences, around 50% of them appearing once. Sequenced material: normal esophageal tissue next to the tumor. These receptors were taken from a female donor with esophageal squamous cell carcinoma.

This clonotype was recorded at least ten times. The gene calls are TRBV4-2 and TRBJ2-4; TRBD1 aligns across 10 bases. CDR1 is LGHNA, CDR2 YNFKEQ, per germline. With 0 bases clipped from V and 5 bases from J, the junction kept 1 base outside the gene matches. The CDR3 spans 15 residues. The CDR3 sequence is CASSQDGQGENIQYF. The CDR3, as DNA: TGTGCCAGCAGCCAAGATGGACAGGGGGAAAACATTCAGTACTTC.

This clonotype is labeled as medium-sized. The CDR3 DNA follows: TGTGCCAGCAGAAGAGAGGGGGCTGAGCAGTTCTTC. Its translation: CASRREGAEQFF. The V and J genes are TRBV7-9 and TRBJ2-1; 7 bases are shared with TRBD1. The CDR3 is 12 amino acids. CDR1 SEHNR and CDR2 FQNEAQ come from the germline V gene (reference sequence). The junction had 5 bases not matched to a gene; V was cut back by 6 bases and J by 9 bases. The full variable domain, rest sourced from reference TRBV7-9 and TRBJ2-1, is DTGVSQNPRHKITKRGQNVTFRCDPISEHNRLYWYRQTLGQGPEFLTYFQNEAQLEKSRLLSDRFSAERPKGSFSTLEIQRTEQGDSAMYLCASRREGAEQFFGPGTRLTVL.

This clonotype was detected only a few times. The V gene is TRBV6-6, the J gene TRBJ2-2; a possible D gene is TRBD2 (6 bases). CDR3 length: 16 amino acids. V was shortened by 0 bases and J by 8 bases, with 16 bases between the two germline ends. The germline gives CDR1 MNHNY, CDR2 SVGAGI (reference sequence). The CDR3: CASSYSVGSTGGELFF. Written as DNA, the CDR3 is TGTGCCAGCAGTTACTCGGTCGGGAGCACGGGTGGGGAGCTGTTTTTT.

Only a few counts were recorded for this clonotype. The chain couples TRBV30 to TRBJ1-5, with D perhaps TRBD1 (6 bases). From germline, CDR1 is GTSNPN and CDR2 SVGIG (reference sequence). The CDR3 covers 15 residues. The ends were cut back, 2 bases at V and 3 bases at J, with 14 bases in the middle. This CDR3 reads CAWSLTGTNNQPQHF. The CDR3 bases are TGTGCCTGGAGTTTGACAGGCACTAACAATCAGCCCCAGCATTTT.

About this clonotype: Because the CDR3 is missing its conserved closing phenylalanine or tryptophan, this is likely a read error. The DNA is left out, because the CDR3 cannot be placed on it with certainty; the CDR3 is given as TCRdb lists it. The chain employs TRBV11-2 and TRBJ2-3. Germline CDR1 and CDR2: SGHAT and FQNNGV. The CDR3 is 17 residues long, ends included. CDR3 region: CASSSIGIKYNEQFFGS.

The J gene is TRBJ2-4, the V gene TRBV27; 8 bases line up with TRBD2. TRBJ2-5 matches the DNA end more closely, so the J call is doubtful. The CDR3 consists of 15 residues. Germline V lookup: CDR1 MNHEY, CDR2 SMNVEV (reference sequence). The DNA for the CDR3 is TGTGCCAGCAGTTCCCGAAGCGGGAGTAGGGAGACCCAGTACTTC. This encodes CASSSRSGSRETQYF.

The chain couples TRBV7-4 to TRBJ1-1, with a possible D match to TRBD1 (5 bases). The CDR3 totals 11 residues. From germline, CDR1 is SGHVT and CDR2 SQSDAQ. Trimming pared 8 bases from V and 3 bases from J, leaving 7 bases between. The CDR3 DNA is TGTGCCAGCTGGGGGGACACTGAAGCTTTCTTT. This sequence encodes CASWGDTEAFF.

The rearrangement uses TRBV28 and TRBJ2-4, with D perhaps matching TRBD2 (5 bases). The CDR3 contains 16 residues. V lost 3 bases, J lost 1 base, and 13 bases lay in between. Looked up from germline, CDR1 is MDHEN and CDR2 is SYDVKM. This CDR3 reads CASSFGLRGAKNIQYF. For the CDR3, the DNA is TGTGCCAGCAGTTTCGGTCTCCGCGGGGCCAAAAACATTCAGTACTTC. The whole variable domain, filled in from reference TRBV28 and TRBJ2-4, reads DVKVTQSSRYLVKRTGEKVFLECVQDMDHENMFWYRQDPGLGLRLIYFSYDVKMKEKGDIPEGYSVSREKKERFSLILESASTNQTSMYLCASSFGLRGAKNIQYFGAGTRLSVL.

Within the sample, this clonotype is medium-sized. The chain couples TRBV6-1 to TRBJ2-1; tentative D call: TRBD1 (5 bases). The germline CDR1 and CDR2 sequences are MNHNS and SASEGT. CDR3 length equals 12 residues. Deletions cut 8 bases from V and 9 bases from J, with 14 bases between. The CDR3 region has the DNA TGTGCCAGCGCCCTACAGGATCTTGAGCAGTTCTTC. Encoded protein: CASALQDLEQFF.

In this sample, this clonotype turned up many times. Its ends do not fully match the called genes, so a read error is possible. The chain combines TRBV24-1 with TRBJ2-5; 9 bases are shared with TRBD1. The CDR3 spans 11 residues. Germline CDR1 KGHDR, CDR2 SFDVKD. As DNA, the CDR3 is TGTGCCACCAGTGTATCGGGACAGGGCATCTTC. Translated: CATSVSGQGIF.

V gene TRBV7-3 combines with J gene TRBJ2-2; D gene uncertain. The germline V gene encodes CDR1 SGHTA and CDR2 FQGTGA. This CDR3 is built from 16 residues. Trimming shortened V by 4 bases and J by 0 bases, and 12 bases separated the two germline ends. The CDR3 loop reads CASSSPRGTNTGELFF. For the CDR3, the DNA is TGTGCCAGCAGCTCCCCTCGCGGCACGAACACCGGGGAGCTGTTTTTT.

This clonotype was counted many times. Given a much more abundant clone one base away, this may be a read error. The chain carries TRBV6-1 and TRBJ2-7; D is perhaps TRBD1 (5 bases). In germline, CDR1 is MNHNS, CDR2 SASEGT. Trimming left V 5 bases short and J 7 bases short, with 15 bases between. This CDR3 is built from 13 residues. The CDR3 is CASSPRQYNEQYF. The CDR3 region has the DNA TGTGCCAGCAGTCCACGACAGTACAATGAGCAGTACTTC.

Many counts were recorded for this clonotype. The rearrangement uses TRBV24-1 and TRBJ2-7; D unclear. Trimming stripped 3 bases from V and 0 bases from J, with 8 bases between. Germline CDR1 is KGHDR and CDR2 is SFDVKD. The CDR3 consists of 14 residues. CDR3 residues: CATSDPTSSYEQYF. CDR3 nucleotides: TGTGCCACCAGTGATCCCACCAGCTCCTACGAGCAGTACTTC.

The CDR3 protein is CASSSGGGYQPQHF. The CDR3 nucleotides read TGTGCCAGCAGTAGCGGGGGGGGGTATCAGCCCCAGCATTTT. The chain joins TRBV6-1 to TRBJ1-5, with D perhaps TRBD1 (5 bases). This CDR3 is built from 14 residues. The germline V gene encodes CDR1 MNHNS and CDR2 SASEGT. The V end was cut by 5 bases, the J end by 5 bases, with 13 bases between.

This clonotype was seen only a few times. The genes are TRBV11-2 and TRBJ2-7; D is possibly TRBD1 (6 bases). Near its end, the DNA agrees better with TRBJ2-1, so the J call may be wrong. CDR3 length: 15 residues. CDR1 is SGHAT, CDR2 FQNNGV, per germline. The CDR3 region has the DNA TGTGCCAGCAGCCTACAAGGGGGTCTCGGGTATGAGCAGTTCTTC. It specifies CASSLQGGLGYEQFF.

The rearrangement joins TRBV12-3 or TRBV12-4 to TRBJ2-7, with D possibly TRBD1 on 5 matching bases. The DNA matches TRBJ1-2 better at its end, which makes the J call doubtful. There are 14 residues in the CDR3. CDR3 amino acids: CASSTRDGDYGYTF. The CDR3 bases are TGTGCCAGCAGTACACGGGACGGCGACTATGGCTACACCTTC.

In this sample, this clonotype turned up a few times. The CDR3 loop reads CASMKSWGASGRRYNEQFF. The CDR3 DNA reads as TGTGCCAGCATGAAATCGTGGGGGGCTAGCGGGAGGAGGTACAATGAGCAGTTCTTC. The chain couples TRBV7-2 to TRBJ2-1; TRBD2 matches at 11 bases. This CDR3 has 19 residues. Germline loops: CDR1 SGHTA, CDR2 FQGNSA. J lost 4 bases, V lost 7 bases, and 18 bases had no gene match.

The genes are TRBV7-2 and TRBJ2-7; 12 bases line up with TRBD2. V lost 5 bases and J lost 2; bases outside the gene matches: 1. CDR1 SGHTA and CDR2 FQGNSA come from the germline V gene. The CDR3 extends over 14 amino acids. Here the CDR3 reads CASSRLAGAYEQYF. In DNA form, the CDR3 reads TGTGCCAGCAGCCGACTAGCGGGGGCCTACGAGCAGTACTTC.

This clonotype is categorized as medium-sized (0.01 to 0.1%). The V gene is TRBV7-2, the J gene TRBJ2-1; 15 bases match TRBD2. The length of the CDR3 is 16 residues. V shed 3 bases and J 6 bases; nucleotides not matched to a gene: 3. Germline V CDR1 and CDR2: SGHTA, FQGNSA. The CDR3 protein is CASSLGLAGGSNEQFF. DNA for the CDR3: TGTGCCAGCAGCTTGGGACTAGCGGGAGGTTCCAATGAGCAGTTCTTC.

Points on this clonotype: The conserved phenylalanine or tryptophan is not found at the CDR3 terminus, so this likely reflects a read error. It is unclear where the CDR3 begins or ends on the DNA, so no DNA is shown, and the CDR3 is as TCRdb lists it. The CDR3 sequence: CASSGSSYGYTFGS. The rearrangement links TRBV6-1 to TRBJ2-1. The CDR3 region is 14 residues in length, termini included. CDR1 is MNHNS, CDR2 SASEGT, per germline.

This clonotype was seen a handful of times. It is likely a read error, because the conserved phenylalanine at the end of the CDR3 is missing. Because the CDR3's place on the DNA is in doubt, the DNA is left out and the CDR3 is given as listed by TCRdb. This chain links TRBV7-6 with TRBJ2-5; the D segment call TRBD2 is taken from the table without a DNA check. The germline gives CDR1 SGHVS, CDR2 FNYEAQ. Both ends counted, the CDR3 spans 17 residues. Here the CDR3 reads CASSQPPGLSYGYTFGS.

The sample holds a few counts of this clonotype. The V call is TRBV4-1, the J call TRBJ2-2; unclear D gene. The CDR3 is made up of 14 amino acids. Trimming removed 2 bases at V and 4 bases at J, with 8 bases between. The germline gives CDR1 MGHRA, CDR2 YSYEKL. The CDR3 here is CASSQLHFTGELFF. The CDR3 DNA reads TGCGCCAGCAGCCAACTTCACTTCACCGGGGAGCTGTTTTTT.

This clonotype was seen a few times. The chain uses TRBV7-6 and TRBJ2-6; 10 bases are a match to TRBD2. Trimming took 5 bases from V and 0 from J; bases not matched to a gene: 7. Germline assignment: CDR1 SGHVS and CDR2 FNYEAQ. The CDR3 is made up of 18 amino acids. CDR3 region: CASSDTSGVRSGANVLTF. The CDR3 nucleotides are TGTGCCAGCAGCGATACTAGCGGGGTCCGCTCTGGGGCCAACGTCCTGACTTTC.

The V and J genes are TRBV7-3 and TRBJ2-7; D gene uncertain. Near its end, the DNA agrees better with TRBJ2-5, so the J call may be wrong. This CDR3 comprises 14 residues. Germline CDR1 SGHTA, CDR2 FQGTGA. The CDR3 DNA reads TGTGCCAGCAGCCCCACCGGCCTCCAAGAGACCCAGTACTTC. It is translated as CASSPTGLQETQYF.

This clonotype was picked up a small number of times. The junction and the germline gene differ at one end; a read error may be behind it. The rearrangement links TRBV7-6 to TRBJ2-7, with 8 positions matching TRBD2. Germline CDR1 is SGHVS and CDR2 is FNYEAQ. This CDR3 comprises 13 residues. CDR3 region: CASSSSGSGEQYF. In DNA form, the CDR3 reads TGTGCTAGCAGCTCCAGCGGGAGCGGCGAGCAGTACTTC.

CDR3 in amino acids: CASSLNPGAIGEQYF. The CDR3 DNA reads TGTGCCAGCAGCTTAAATCCGGGGGCGATTGGCGAGCAGTACTTC. The chain links TRBV7-3 to TRBJ2-3, with D perhaps TRBD1 or TRBD2 (6 bases each). The better agreement between TRBJ2-7 and the DNA end casts doubt on the J call. The CDR3 has 15 residues. CDR1 is SGHTA, CDR2 FQGTGA, per germline.

This chain links TRBV6-1 with TRBJ2-4; TRBD1 might be the D (5 bases). The J call could be wrong; TRBJ2-7 is a better fit for the DNA end. Germline V gene sequence: CDR1 MNHNS, CDR2 SASEGT. This CDR3 contains 13 residues. The DNA for the CDR3 is TGTGCCAGCAGTACCTACCAGGGCTACGAGCAGTACTTC. Protein: CASSTYQGYEQYF.

This clonotype was counted at least ten times. The chain joins TRBV5-1 to TRBJ2-7; possibly TRBD1 or TRBD2 for D (5 bases each). Germline V gene lookup returns CDR1 SGHRS and CDR2 YFSETQ. CDR3 size: 15 residues. Trimming removed 0 bases at V and 7 bases at J, with 17 bases between. Here the CDR3 reads CASSLVGDGVGEQYF. The CDR3 nucleotides are TGCGCCAGCAGCTTGGTGGGGGACGGGGTCGGAGAGCAGTACTTC.

The gene calls are TRBV7-4 and TRBJ2-5, with D perhaps TRBD2 (5 bases). The CDR3 loop spans 14 amino acids. V was cut by 3 bases and J by 13 bases, with 21 bases left in between. Germline loops: CDR1 SGHVT, CDR2 SQSDAQ. The CDR3 loop is CASSFQTLAGELYF. As DNA, the CDR3 is TGTGCCAGCAGCTTCCAAACACTCGCCGGGGAGCTGTACTTC.